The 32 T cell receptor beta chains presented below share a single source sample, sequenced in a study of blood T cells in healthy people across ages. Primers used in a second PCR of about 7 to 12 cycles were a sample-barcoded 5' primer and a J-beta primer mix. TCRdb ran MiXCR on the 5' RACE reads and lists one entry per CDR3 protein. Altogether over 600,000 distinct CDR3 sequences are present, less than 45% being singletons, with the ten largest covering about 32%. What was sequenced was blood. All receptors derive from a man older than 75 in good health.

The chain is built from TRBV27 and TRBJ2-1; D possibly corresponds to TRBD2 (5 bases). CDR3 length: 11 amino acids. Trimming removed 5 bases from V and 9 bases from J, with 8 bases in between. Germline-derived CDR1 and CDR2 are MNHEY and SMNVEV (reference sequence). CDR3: CASSRGFEQFF. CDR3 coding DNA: TGTGCCAGCAGTCGGGGATTTGAGCAGTTCTTC.

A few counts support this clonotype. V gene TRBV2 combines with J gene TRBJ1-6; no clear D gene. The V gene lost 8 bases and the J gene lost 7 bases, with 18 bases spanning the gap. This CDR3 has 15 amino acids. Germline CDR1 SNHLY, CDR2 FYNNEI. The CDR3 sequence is CASGELGEQNSPLHF. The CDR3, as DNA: TGTGCCAGCGGGGAGCTCGGGGAGCAGAATTCACCCCTCCACTTT. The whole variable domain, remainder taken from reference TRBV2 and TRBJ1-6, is EPEVTQTPSHQVTQMGQEVILRCVPISNHLYFYWYRQILGQKVEFLVSFYNNEISEKSEIFDDQFSVERPDGSNFTLKIRSTKLEDSAMYFCASGELGEQNSPLHFGNGTRLTVT.

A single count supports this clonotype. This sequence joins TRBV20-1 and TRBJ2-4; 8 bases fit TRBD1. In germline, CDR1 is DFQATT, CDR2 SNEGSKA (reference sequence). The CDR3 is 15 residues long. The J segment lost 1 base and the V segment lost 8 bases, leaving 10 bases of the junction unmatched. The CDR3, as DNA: TGCAGTACGGAGACAGGGGAGAGTGCCAAAAACATTCAGTACTTC. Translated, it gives CSTETGESAKNIQYF.

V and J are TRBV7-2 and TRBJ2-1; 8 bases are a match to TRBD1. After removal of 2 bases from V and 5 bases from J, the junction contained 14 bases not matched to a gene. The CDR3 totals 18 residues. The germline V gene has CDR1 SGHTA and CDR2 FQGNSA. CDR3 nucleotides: TGTGCCAGCAGCTTATGGGGACAGGCCCCCTTCGACCACAATGAGCAGTTCTTC. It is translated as CASSLWGQAPFDHNEQFF.

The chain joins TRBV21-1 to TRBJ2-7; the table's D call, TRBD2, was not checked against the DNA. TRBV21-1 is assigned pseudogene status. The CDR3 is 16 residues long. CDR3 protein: CASSPLDSTYLNEQYF. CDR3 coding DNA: TGTGCCAGCAGTCCTCTGGACTCTACGTACCTCAATGAGCAGTACTTC.

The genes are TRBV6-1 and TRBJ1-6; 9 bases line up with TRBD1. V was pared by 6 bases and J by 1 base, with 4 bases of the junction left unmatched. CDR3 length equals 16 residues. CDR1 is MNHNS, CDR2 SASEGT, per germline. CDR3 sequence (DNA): TGTGCCAGCAGCCGACAGGGGGGTTCCTATAATTCACCCCTCCACTTT. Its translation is CASSRQGGSYNSPLHF.

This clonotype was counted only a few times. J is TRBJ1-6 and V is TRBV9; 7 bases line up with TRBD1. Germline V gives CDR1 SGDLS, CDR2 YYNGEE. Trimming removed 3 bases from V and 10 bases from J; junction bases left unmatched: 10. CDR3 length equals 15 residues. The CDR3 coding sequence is TGTGCCAGCAGCGCCAGACAGGGCGCGAGGTCACCCCTCCACTTT. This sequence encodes CASSARQGARSPLHF.

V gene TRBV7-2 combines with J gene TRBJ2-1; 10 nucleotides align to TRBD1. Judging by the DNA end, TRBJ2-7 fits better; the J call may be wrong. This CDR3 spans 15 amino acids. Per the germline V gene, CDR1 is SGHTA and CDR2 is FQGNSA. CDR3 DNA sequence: TGTGCCAGCAGCGAGGACAGGGGGTCCTACAATGAGCAGTACTTC. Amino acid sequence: CASSEDRGSYNEQYF.

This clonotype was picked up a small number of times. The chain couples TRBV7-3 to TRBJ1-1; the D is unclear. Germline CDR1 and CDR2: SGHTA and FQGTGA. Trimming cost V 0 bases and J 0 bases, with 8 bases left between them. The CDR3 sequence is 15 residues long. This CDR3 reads CASSLTVVMNTEAFF. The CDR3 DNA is TGTGCCAGCAGCTTAACGGTAGTAATGAACACTGAAGCTTTCTTT.

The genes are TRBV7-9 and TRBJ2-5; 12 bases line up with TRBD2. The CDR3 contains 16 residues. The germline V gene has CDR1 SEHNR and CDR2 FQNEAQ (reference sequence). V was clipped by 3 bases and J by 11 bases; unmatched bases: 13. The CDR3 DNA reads TGTGCCAGCAGCTTCCTCAGGACTAGCGGGGACAATGAGCAGTACTTC. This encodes CASSFLRTSGDNEQYF.

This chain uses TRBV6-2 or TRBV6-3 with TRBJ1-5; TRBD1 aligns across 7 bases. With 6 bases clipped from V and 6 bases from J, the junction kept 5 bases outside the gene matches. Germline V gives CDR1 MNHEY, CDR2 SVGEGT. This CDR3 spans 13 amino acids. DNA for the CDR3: TGTGCCAGCAGAGACAGGGTGAGTCAGCCCCAGCATTTT. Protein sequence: CASRDRVSQPQHF.

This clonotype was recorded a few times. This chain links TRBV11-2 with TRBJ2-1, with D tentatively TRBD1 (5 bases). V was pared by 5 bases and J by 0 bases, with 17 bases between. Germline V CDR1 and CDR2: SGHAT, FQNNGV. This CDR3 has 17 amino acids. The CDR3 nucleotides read TGTGCCAGCAGCCCCCCAGGGCCCTACAGCTCCTACAATGAGCAGTTCTTC. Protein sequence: CASSPPGPYSSYNEQFF.

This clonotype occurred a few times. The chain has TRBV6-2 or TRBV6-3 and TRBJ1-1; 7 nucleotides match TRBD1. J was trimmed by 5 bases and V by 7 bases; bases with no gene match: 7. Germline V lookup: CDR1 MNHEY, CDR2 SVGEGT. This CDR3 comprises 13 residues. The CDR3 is CASIRQGRTEAFF. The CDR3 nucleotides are TGTGCCAGCATTAGACAGGGACGGACTGAAGCTTTCTTT.

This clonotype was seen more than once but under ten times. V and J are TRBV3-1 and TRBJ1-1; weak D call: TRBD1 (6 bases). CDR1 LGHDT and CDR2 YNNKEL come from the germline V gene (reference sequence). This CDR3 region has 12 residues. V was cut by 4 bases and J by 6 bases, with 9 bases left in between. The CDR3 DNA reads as TGTGCCAGCAGCCGGGGGGCTGCTGAAGCTTTCTTT. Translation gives CASSRGAAEAFF.

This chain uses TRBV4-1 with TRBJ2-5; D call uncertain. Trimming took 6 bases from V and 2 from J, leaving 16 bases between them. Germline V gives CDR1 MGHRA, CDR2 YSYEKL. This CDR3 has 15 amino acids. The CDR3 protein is CASRAAGNRQETQYF. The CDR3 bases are TGCGCCAGCAGGGCGGCAGGAAATCGTCAAGAGACCCAGTACTTC.

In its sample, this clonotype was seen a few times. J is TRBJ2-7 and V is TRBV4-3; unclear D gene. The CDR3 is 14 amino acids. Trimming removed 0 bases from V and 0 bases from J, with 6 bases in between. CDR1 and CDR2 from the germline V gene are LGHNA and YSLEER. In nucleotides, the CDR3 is TGCGCCAGCAGCCAAGAGCCTTACTCCTACGAGCAGTACTTC. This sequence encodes CASSQEPYSYEQYF.

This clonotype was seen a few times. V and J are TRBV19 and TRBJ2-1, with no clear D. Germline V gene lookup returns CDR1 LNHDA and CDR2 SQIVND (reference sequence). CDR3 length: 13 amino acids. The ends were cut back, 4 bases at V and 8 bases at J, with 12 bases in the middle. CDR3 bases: TGTGCCAGTAGTAGGGTCTTAGACTATGAGCAGTTCTTC. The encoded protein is CASSRVLDYEQFF.

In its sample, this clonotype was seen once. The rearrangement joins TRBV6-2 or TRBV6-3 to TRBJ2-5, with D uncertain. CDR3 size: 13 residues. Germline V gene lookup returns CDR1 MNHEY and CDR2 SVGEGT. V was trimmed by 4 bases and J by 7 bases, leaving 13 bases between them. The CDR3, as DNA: TGTGCCAGCAGTTCAACTACCGACGGGACCCAGTACTTC. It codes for CASSSTTDGTQYF.

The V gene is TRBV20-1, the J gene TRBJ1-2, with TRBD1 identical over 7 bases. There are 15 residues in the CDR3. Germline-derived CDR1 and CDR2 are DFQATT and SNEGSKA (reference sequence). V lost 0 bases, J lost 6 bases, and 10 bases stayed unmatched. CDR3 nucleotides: TGCAGTGCTAGAGACGTCGCGACAGGGTGGAATGGCTACACCTTC. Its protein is CSARDVATGWNGYTF.

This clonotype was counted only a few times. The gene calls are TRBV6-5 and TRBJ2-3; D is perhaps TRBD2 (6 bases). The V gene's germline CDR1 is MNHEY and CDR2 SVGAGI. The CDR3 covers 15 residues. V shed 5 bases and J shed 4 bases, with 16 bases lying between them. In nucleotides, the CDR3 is TGTGCCAGCAGTAGCCCCCGTGGGGGGTCAGATACGCAGTATTTT. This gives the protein CASSSPRGGSDTQYF.

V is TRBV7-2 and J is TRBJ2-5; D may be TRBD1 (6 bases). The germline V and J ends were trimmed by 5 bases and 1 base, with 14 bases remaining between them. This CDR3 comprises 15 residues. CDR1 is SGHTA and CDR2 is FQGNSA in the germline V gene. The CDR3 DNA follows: TGTGCCAGCAGCCCCAACAGGGTGAGCCAAGAGACCCAGTACTTC. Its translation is CASSPNRVSQETQYF.

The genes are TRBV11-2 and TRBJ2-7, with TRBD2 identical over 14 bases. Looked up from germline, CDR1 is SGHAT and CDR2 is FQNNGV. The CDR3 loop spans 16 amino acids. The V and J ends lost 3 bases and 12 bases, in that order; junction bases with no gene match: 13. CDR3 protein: CASSFPEGLAGVLWYF. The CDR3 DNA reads TGTGCCAGCAGCTTCCCCGAGGGACTAGCGGGAGTACTTTGGTACTTC.

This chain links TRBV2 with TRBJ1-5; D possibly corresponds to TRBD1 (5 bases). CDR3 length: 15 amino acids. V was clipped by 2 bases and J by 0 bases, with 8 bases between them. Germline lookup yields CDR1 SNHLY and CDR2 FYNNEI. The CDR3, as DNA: TGTGCCAGCAGTGAATCGACAGATAGCAATCAGCCCCAGCATTTT. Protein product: CASSESTDSNQPQHF.

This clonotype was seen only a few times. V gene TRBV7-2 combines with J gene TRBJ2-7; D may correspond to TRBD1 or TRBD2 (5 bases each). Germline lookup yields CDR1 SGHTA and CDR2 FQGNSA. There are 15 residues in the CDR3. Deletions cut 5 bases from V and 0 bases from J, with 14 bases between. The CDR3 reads CASSGDRDPSYEQYF. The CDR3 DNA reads TGTGCCAGCAGCGGAGACCGGGACCCCTCCTACGAGCAGTACTTC. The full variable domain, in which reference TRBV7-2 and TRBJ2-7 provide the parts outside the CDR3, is GAGVSQSPSNKVTEKGKDVELRCDPISGHTALYWYRQSLGQGLEFLIYFQGNSAPDKSGLPSDRFSAERTGGSVSTLTIQRTQQEDSAVYLCASSGDRDPSYEQYFGPGTRLTVT.

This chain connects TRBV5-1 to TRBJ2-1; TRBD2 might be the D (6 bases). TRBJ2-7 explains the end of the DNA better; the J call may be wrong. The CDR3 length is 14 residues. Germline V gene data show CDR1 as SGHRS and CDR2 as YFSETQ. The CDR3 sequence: CASRGSGDANEQYF. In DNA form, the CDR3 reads TGCGCCAGCCGCGGATCGGGGGACGCCAATGAGCAGTACTTC.

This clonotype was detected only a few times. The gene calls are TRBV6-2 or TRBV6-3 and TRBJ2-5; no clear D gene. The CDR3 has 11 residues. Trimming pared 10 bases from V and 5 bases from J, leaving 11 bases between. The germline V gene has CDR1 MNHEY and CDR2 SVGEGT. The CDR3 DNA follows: TGTGCCACGGAGATCGGGGAGACCCAGTACTTC. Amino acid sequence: CATEIGETQYF.

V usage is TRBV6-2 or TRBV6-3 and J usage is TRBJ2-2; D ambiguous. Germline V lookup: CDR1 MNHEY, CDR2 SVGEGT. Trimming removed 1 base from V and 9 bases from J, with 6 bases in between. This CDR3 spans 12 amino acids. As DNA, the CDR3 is TGTGCCAGCAGTTACTTGGGTAGGGAGCTGTTTTTT. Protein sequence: CASSYLGRELFF.

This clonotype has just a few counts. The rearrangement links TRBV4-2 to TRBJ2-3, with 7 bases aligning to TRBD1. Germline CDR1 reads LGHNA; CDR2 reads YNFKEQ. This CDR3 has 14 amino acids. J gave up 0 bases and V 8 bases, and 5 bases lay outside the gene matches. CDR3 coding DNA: TGTGCCAGCCAACAGACAGGGAGCACAGATACGCAGTATTTT. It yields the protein CASQQTGSTDTQYF.

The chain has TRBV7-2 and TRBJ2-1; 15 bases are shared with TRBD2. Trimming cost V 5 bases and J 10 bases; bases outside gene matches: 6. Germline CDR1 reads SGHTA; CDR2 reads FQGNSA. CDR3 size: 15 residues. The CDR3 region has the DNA TGTGCCAGCAGCACCACCGGGACTAGCGGGAGGGAGCAGTTCTTC. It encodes CASSTTGTSGREQFF.

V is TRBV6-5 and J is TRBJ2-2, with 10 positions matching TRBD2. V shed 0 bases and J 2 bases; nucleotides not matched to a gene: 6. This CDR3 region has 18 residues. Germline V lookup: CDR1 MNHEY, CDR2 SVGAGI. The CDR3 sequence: CASSYSASGRVNTGELFF. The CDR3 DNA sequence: TGTGCCAGCAGTTACTCCGCTAGCGGGAGAGTTAACACCGGGGAGCTGTTTTTT.

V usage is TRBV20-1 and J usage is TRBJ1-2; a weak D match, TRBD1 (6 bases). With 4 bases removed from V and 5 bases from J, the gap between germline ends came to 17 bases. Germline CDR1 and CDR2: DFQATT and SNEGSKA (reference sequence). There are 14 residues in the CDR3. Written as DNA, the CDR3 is TGCAGTGCTAAAAAAGACAGGCGGCAATATGGCTACACCTTC. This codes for CSAKKDRRQYGYTF.

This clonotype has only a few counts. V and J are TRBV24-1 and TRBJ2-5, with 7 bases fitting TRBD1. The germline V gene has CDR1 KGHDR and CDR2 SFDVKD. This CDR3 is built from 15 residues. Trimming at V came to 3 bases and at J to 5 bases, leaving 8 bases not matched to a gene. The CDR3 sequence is CATSDGDSLRETQYF. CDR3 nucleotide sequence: TGTGCCACCAGTGATGGGGACAGCCTCCGGGAGACCCAGTACTTC.